What follows is one T cell receptor beta chain and its context. Antigen specificity is unknown. The data derive from a study of cytomegalovirus exposure and HLA in healthy donors. Study-level points and caveats: A few chains linked to CMV were shown in vitro to be specific for CMV antigens. The study found most TCR sequences rare, yet found some public TCRs in many donors. The study labeled approximately 150 TCR beta chains cytomegalovirus-associated.

The repertoire was sequenced with immunoSEQ multiplex PCR; TCRdb's copy has only in-frame clones and lacks some. The repertoire holds a few hundred thousand clones, with roughly 85% as singletons. Germline CDR1 and CDR2: MNHEY and SVGAGI. The ends lost 1 base at V and 5 bases at J; junction bases unmatched: 8. The CDR3 sequence is 16 residues long. Input material: PBMCs. The chain employs TRBV6-5 and TRBJ2-5, with 9 bases that match TRBD1. This receptor was taken from a woman younger than 30 in good health and CMV-seronegative. The CDR3 DNA sequence: TGTGCCAGCAGTTACTTAAGTTCGGGACAGGGCGAGACCCAGTACTTC. Translated, it gives CASSYLSSGQGETQYF.